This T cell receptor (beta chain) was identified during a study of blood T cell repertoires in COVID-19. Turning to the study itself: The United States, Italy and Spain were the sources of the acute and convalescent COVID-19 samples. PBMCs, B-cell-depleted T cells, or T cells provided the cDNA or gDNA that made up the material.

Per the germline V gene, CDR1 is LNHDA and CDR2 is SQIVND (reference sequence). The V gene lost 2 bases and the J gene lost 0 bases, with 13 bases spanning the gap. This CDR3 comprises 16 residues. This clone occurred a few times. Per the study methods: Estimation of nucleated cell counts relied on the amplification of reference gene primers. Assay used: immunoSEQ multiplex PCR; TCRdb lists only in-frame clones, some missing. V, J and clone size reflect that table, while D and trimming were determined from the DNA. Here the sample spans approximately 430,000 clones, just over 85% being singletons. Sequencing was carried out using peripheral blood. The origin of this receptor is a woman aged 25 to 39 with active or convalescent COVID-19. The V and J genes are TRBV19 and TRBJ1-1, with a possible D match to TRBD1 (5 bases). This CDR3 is CASSIYSGGLNTEAFF. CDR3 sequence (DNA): TGTGCCAGTAGTATATATTCGGGGGGTTTGAACACTGAAGCTTTCTTT.